The T cell receptor (beta chain) under discussion was sequenced for a study of regulatory T cells in long-lasting Graves disease. Study overall: Newly diagnosed Graves' patients had taken antithyroid drugs under 3 months.

This clonotype appeared many times. Time point defined: newly diagnosed GD, antithyroid drugs for less than 3 months. Generation of the TCR library employed RNA extracted from PBMCs. It was by American Thyroid Association guidelines that Graves' disease was diagnosed. Arm-PCR of CDR3 regions and iRepertoire HTBI primers were used to build TCR beta libraries. TCRdb used MiXCR to reprocess the multiplex PCR reads, holding one entry per CDR3 protein. This table holds roughly 520,000 distinct CDR3 sequences, around 12% found once. These data were also reused for a study on T cells in Graves' hyperthyroidism and ophthalmopathy. That source reports: Among the patients, aged 18 to 65, hyperthyroidism was newly diagnosed and had lasted under 2 months.

The sample in question was peripheral blood mononuclear cells (PBMCs), obtained at new diagnosis, from a patient treated with antithyroid drugs. The sequence was collected from a young woman with Graves disease.

CDR3: CASSLAEGLVYQETQYF. The CDR3, as DNA: TGTGCCAGCAGCTTAGCTGAGGGACTTGTGTACCAAGAGACCCAGTACTTC. This sequence joins TRBV7-9 and TRBJ2-5; perhaps TRBD2 as D (6 bases). CDR3 length: 17 amino acids. Germline CDR1 SEHNR, CDR2 FQNEAQ (reference sequence). V lost 0 bases to trimming and J lost 0 bases, with 14 bases between them.